This T cell receptor beta chain stems from a study of cytomegalovirus exposure and HLA in healthy donors. Study results and caveats: For TCR beta chains, V- and J-gene trimming was later linked to a missense DCLRE1C variant. Using a false discovery rate of 0.05, a later analysis showed that 15,000 to 20,000 TCR beta sequences were associated with HLA alleles. In a later analysis, compared with equally common non-associated chains, HLA-associated beta chains were more expanded. CMV antigen specificity of a few CMV-associated chains was confirmed in vitro.

This CDR3 comprises 15 residues. This clone was detected only once. Its antigen is not identified. The sample has other DNA sequences that encode this CDR3 too. PCR involved 60 Vbeta and 13 Jbeta primers. Libraries were prepared by immunoSEQ multiplex PCR; TCRdb keeps only in-frame clonotypes and omits some of them. The sample yields about 190,000 clones, 70% to 75% seen once. Material for sequencing was PBMCs. This chain links TRBV21-1 with TRBJ1-2. TRBV21-1 is assigned pseudogene status. This clonotype was sampled from a man aged 30 to 45 in good health and CMV-seropositive. Here the CDR3 DNA reads TGTGCCAGCAGCAAACGGGGGGTAGAGGACTATGGCTACACCTTC. This sequence encodes CASSKRGVEDYGYTF.